This TCR beta chain was obtained from a study of blood T cells in healthy people across ages. Whole-study results and caveats: The lack of PBMC sorting stopped any conclusive naive versus antigen-experienced comparison. Relative to aged donors, long-lived donors carried more naive CD4+ cells and displayed higher diversity. Diversity estimates drawn from one million T cells were deemed underestimates.

The sample, around 10 milliliters of peripheral blood, was drawn from each donor. A second 7 to 11 cycle PCR used barcoded and J-beta primers. TCRdb analysed the 5' RACE reads with MiXCR anew, one entry per CDR3 protein. The sample lists hundreds of thousands of distinct CDR3 sequences, 20% to 25% occurring once. This clonotype was found a few times. No antigen is known for it. The CDR3 is 12 amino acids. Trimming removed 2 bases at V and 0 bases at J, with 1 base between. Germline V gene lookup returns CDR1 DFQATT and CDR2 SNEGSKA (reference sequence). The clonotype was recovered from a man in his 70s in good health. The chain couples TRBV20-1 to TRBJ1-4; the D is unclear. Material: blood. The DNA of the CDR3 is TGCAGTGCTAGATCAACTAATGAAAAACTGTTTTTT. As protein: CSARSTNEKLFF.